The text below deals with one T cell receptor beta chain. The sample comes from a study of shared T cell receptors in the human thymus. Deletions cut 4 bases from V and 2 bases from J, with 18 bases between. Germline V gene sequence: CDR1 SEHNR, CDR2 FQNEAQ (reference sequence). This CDR3 spans 17 amino acids. The protocol was immunoSEQ multiplex PCR, while the TCRdb copy is restricted to in-frame clones and leaves out a portion. The sample lists about 380,000 clones; roughly 94% were seen once. This clonotype was sampled from a human donor. Specimen: thymocytes. This chain connects TRBV7-9 to TRBJ2-1; possible D gene TRBD2, 6 bases. The CDR3, as DNA: TGTGCCAGCAGCTCAAAACCGGGACTGCGAACCTACAATGAGCAGTTCTTC. Encoded protein: CASSSKPGLRTYNEQFF.